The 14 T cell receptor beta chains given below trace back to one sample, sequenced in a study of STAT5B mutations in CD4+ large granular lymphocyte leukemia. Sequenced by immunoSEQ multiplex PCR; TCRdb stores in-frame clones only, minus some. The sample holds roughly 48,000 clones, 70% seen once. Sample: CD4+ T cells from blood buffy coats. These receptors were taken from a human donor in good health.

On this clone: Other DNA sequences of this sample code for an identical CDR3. The CDR3 DNA sequence: TGTGCCAGCAGCTGGGGTGCGGGTAATTCACCCCTCCACTTT. Amino acids: CASSWGAGNSPLHF. The chain recombines TRBV6-6 with TRBJ1-6; no clear D. V was shortened by 6 bases and J by 6 bases, with 12 bases between the two germline ends. The CDR3 extends over 14 amino acids. In germline, CDR1 is MNHNY, CDR2 SVGAGI (reference sequence).

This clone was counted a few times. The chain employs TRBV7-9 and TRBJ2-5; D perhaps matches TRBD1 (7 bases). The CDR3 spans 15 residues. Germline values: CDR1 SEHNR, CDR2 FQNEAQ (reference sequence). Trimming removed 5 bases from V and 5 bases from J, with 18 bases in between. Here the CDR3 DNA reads TGTGCCAGCAGCACGCAGGCAGGGGGGCGGGAGACCCAGTACTTC. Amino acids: CASSTQAGGRETQYF.

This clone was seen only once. The CDR3 sequence is CASSLSGGADEQFF. The CDR3 DNA reads TGTGCCAGCAGCCTTAGCGGGGGGGCGGATGAGCAGTTCTTC. This sequence joins TRBV7-3 and TRBJ2-1; 11 bases are a match to TRBD2. CDR3 length: 14 amino acids. Unmatched junction bases numbered 5, after V lost 5 bases and J lost 8 bases. CDR1 and CDR2 from the germline V gene are SGHTA and FQGTGA.

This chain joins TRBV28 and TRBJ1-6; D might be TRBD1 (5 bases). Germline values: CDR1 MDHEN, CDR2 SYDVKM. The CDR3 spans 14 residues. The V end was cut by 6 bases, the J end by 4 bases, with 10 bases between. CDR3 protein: CASRPGLYNSPLHF. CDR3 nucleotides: TGTGCCAGCAGACCGGGGCTTTATAATTCACCCCTCCACTTT.

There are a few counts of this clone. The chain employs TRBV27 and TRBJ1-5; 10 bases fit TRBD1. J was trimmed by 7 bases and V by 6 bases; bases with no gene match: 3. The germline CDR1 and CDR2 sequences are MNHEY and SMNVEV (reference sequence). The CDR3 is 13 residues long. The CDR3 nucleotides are TGTGCCAGCAGCCGGGACAGGGGACAGCCCCAGCATTTT. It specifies CASSRDRGQPQHF.

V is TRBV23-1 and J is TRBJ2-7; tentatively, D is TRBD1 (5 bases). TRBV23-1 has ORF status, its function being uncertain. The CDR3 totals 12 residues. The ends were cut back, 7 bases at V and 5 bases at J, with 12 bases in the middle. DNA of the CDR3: TGCGCCAGCAAAGGGGCATCCCACGAGCAGTACTTC. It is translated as CASKGASHEQYF.

This CDR3 reads CASSFAGMGTDTQYF. The CDR3 DNA reads TGCGCCAGCAGCTTCGCGGGGATGGGTACAGATACGCAGTATTTT. The chain employs TRBV5-1 and TRBJ2-3, with D possibly TRBD2 on 6 matching bases. Trimming stripped 2 bases from V and 3 bases from J, with 13 bases between. Per germline, CDR1 SGHRS and CDR2 YFSETQ. CDR3 length equals 15 residues.

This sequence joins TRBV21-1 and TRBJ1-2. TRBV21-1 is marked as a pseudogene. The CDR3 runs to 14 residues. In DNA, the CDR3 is TGTGCCAGCAGCTCTTCTGGAAGACTAAGGGGCTACACCTTC. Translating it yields CASSSSGRLRGYTF.

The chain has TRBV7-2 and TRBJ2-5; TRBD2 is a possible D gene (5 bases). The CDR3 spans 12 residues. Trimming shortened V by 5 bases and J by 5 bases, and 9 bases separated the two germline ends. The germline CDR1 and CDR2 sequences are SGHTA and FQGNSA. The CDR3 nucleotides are TGTGCCAGCAGCAGAGGGTACGAGACCCAGTACTTC. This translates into CASSRGYETQYF.

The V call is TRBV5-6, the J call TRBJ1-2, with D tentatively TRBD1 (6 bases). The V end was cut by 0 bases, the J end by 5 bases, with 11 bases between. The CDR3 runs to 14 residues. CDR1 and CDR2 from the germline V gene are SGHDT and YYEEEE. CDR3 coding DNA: TGTGCCAGCAGCTTGGGCAGGGGAGGGTATGGCTACACCTTC. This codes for CASSLGRGGYGYTF.

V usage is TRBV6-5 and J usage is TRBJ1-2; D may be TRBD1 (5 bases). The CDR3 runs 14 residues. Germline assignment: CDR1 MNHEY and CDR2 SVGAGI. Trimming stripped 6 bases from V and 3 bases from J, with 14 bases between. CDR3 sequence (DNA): TGTGCCAGCAGGGACGGCGGGGGGGACTATGGCTACACCTTC. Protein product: CASRDGGGDYGYTF.

The CDR3 loop reads CASSREGTGRELQYF. The CDR3 DNA sequence: TGCGCCAGCAGCCGCGAGGGGACAGGGCGAGAGCTCCAGTACTTC. The gene calls are TRBV5-1 and TRBJ2-7, with 9 bases lining up with TRBD1. This CDR3 is built from 15 residues. Per the germline V gene, CDR1 is SGHRS and CDR2 is YFSETQ. Trimming at V came to 4 bases and at J to 10 bases, leaving 15 bases not matched to a gene. Variable domain in full (rest from reference TRBV5-1 and TRBJ2-7): KAGVTQTPRYLIKTRGQQVTLSCSPISGHRSVSWYQQTPGQGLQFLFEYFSETQRNKGNFPGRFSGRQFSNSRSEMNVSTLELGDSALYLCASSREGTGRELQYFGPGTRLTVT.

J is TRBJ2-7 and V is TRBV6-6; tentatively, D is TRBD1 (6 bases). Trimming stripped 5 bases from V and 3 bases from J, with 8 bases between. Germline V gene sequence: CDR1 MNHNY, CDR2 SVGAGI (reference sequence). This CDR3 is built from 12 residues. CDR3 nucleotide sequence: TGTGCCAGCAGTGGGGACATCTACGAGCAGTACTTC. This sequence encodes CASSGDIYEQYF.

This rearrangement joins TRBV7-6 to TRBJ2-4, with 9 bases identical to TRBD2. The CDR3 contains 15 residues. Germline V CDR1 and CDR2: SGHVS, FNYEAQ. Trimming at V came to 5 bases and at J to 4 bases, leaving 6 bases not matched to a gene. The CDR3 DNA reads TGTGCCAGCAGCCAGGAGAGCGGGGGGAAAAACATTCAGTACTTC. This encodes CASSQESGGKNIQYF.